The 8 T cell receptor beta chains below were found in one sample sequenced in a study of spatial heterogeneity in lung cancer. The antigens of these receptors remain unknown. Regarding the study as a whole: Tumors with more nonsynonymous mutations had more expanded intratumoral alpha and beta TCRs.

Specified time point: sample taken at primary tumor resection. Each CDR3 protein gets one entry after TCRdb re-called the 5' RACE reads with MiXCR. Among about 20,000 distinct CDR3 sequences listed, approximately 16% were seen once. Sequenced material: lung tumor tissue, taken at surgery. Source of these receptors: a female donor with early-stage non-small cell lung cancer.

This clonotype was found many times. The CDR3 region is CASSPSVSETQYF. For the CDR3, the DNA is TGTGCCAGCAGTCCGAGCGTTTCGGAGACCCAGTACTTC. The V and J genes are TRBV5-6 and TRBJ2-5; D uncertain. Germline CDR1 and CDR2: SGHDT and YYEEEE. The CDR3 length is 13 residues. Trimming removed 5 bases from V and 5 bases from J, with 13 bases in between.

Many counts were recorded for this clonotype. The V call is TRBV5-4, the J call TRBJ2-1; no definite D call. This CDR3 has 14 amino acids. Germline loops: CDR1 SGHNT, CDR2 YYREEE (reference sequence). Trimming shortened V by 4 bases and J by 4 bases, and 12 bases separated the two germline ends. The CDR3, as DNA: TGTGCCAGCAGCCCCGTTTCACGATACAATGAGCAGTTCTTC. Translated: CASSPVSRYNEQFF.

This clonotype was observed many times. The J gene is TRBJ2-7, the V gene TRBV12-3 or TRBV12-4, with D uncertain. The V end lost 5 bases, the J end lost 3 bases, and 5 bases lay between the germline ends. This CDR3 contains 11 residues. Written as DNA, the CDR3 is TGTGCCAGCAGTCACAGCTACGAGCAGTACTTC. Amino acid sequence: CASSHSYEQYF.

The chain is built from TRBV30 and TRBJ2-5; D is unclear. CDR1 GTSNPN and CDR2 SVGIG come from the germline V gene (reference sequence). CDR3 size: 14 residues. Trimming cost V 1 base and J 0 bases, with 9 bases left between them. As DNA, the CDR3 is TGTGCCTGGAGTGCGGACGTTAACCAAGAGACCCAGTACTTC. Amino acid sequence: CAWSADVNQETQYF.

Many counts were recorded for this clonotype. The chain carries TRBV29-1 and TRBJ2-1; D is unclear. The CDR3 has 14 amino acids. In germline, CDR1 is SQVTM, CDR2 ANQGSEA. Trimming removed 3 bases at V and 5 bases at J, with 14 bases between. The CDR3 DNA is TGCAGCGTTGATCCCGGCAGAACAGACAATGAGCAGTTCTTC. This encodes CSVDPGRTDNEQFF.

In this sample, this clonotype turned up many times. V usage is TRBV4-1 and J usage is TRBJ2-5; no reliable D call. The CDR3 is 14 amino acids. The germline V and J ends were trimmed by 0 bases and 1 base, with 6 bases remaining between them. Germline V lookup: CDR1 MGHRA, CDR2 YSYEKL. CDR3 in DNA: TGCGCCAGCAGCCAAGACGTCATCCAAGAGACCCAGTACTTC. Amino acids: CASSQDVIQETQYF.

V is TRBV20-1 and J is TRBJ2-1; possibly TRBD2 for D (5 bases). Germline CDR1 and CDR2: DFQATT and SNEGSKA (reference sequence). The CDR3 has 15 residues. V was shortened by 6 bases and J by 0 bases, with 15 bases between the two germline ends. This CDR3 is CSARRGSSSYNEQFF. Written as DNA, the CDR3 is TGCAGTGCCCGACGGGGATCGAGCTCCTACAATGAGCAGTTCTTC.

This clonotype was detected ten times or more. In DNA form, the CDR3 reads TGTGCCATCAGTTGGAAGAGAGGGTCCTACAATGAGCAGTTCTTC. Encoded protein: CAISWKRGSYNEQFF. The genes are TRBV10-3 and TRBJ2-1, with a weak D call TRBD2 (5 bases). The CDR3 extends over 15 amino acids. Germline lookup yields CDR1 ENHRY and CDR2 SYGVKD. The V and J ends lost 5 bases and 1 base respectively, with 12 bases between them.